These T cell receptor beta chains were read from a single sample in a study of beta chain features in type 1 diabetes. TCRdb keeps only in-frame clones here, not all; method: immunoSEQ multiplex PCR. Found here are about 640,000 clones, approximately 13% of them singletons; the top ten hold around 0.12%. The specimen was naive CD4+ T cells from blood. These receptors all come from a man younger than 45 with type 1 diabetes. Both conserved end residues are trimmed from each CDR3. Each record gives: V gene, CDR3 protein.

TRBV11-2 | ASSPLGQGASEKLF
TRBV5-1 | ASSLLDRFANTGELF
TRBV19 | ASSINAANTEAF
TRBV18 | ASSPGQGNEQY
TRBV5-1 | ASSFDTGELF
TRBV11-2 | ASSFHAEAF
TRBV2 | ASSELDTHNSPLH
TRBV10-3 | AIGQGASNYGYT
TRBV5-1 | ASSPPWVGGYT
TRBV10-3 | AITETNAGGYT
TRBV29-1 | SVEQERFSRRGPGTDTQY
TRBV28 | ASSPNYGYT
TRBV10-3 | AISPGQGNYSNQPQH
TRBV19 | ASTEDGPTYNEQF
TRBV5-6 | ASSLWDLDPYTGELF
TRBV7-2 | ASSPRGSGANVLT
TRBV11-2 | ASSLDRGETQY
TRBV7-2 | ASSLTGGSSPLH
TRBV6-6 | ASRTGLGEQY
TRBV7-6 | ASSFLSGGHEETQY
TRBV7-2 | ASSPQGQETQY
TRBV7-2 | ASSLASGTGLEAF
TRBV14 | ASSQDRNTEAF
TRBV18 | ASSPSLSHTGANVLT
TRBV5-1 | ASSRQGPNTGELF
TRBV27 | ASRARSGQPQH
TRBV9 | ASSRLLGYEQY
TRBV4-2 | ASSPYGTGHIEQF
TRBV29-1 | SVVQGSSDQPQH
TRBV11-3 | ASSLGGTARYEQY
TRBV19 | ASNHRSGNSPLH
TRBV25-1 | ASLEQDGSPLH
TRBV4-3 | ASSQVWQENSPLH
TRBV4-2 | ASSHTTASTDTQY
TRBV7-9 | ASSSTRTGSWRNTEAF
TRBV6-1 | ASSAVDGYT
TRBV2 | ASGQGITDTQY
TRBV6-1 | ASRWDTLTYEQY
TRBV5-1 | ASSSGTSGYNEQF
TRBV19 | ASSIGDSLNYEQY
TRBV11-1 | ASSSPPRGSTEAF
TRBV6-6 | ASSYSEYLNTEAF
TRBV5-1 | ASSLVTADLSGEQY
TRBV6-5 | ASSPGRADGYT
TRBV30 | AWSLGRYSSYNSPLH